The sequence of this T cell receptor (beta chain) was determined in a study of identical twins. Overall study results and limits: Twins showed weaker excess sharing in their beta out-of-frame sequences. The study based its conclusions on cross-sectional statistical analysis and did not follow the same donors.

In regard to this clonotype: Its antigen is unknown.

Per the germline V gene, CDR1 is MNHEY and CDR2 is SVGEGT. V lost 8 bases and J 3 bases, leaving 14 bases between the germline ends. The CDR3 contains 13 residues. TCRdb re-analysed the 5' RACE reads in MiXCR, keeping a single row per CDR3 protein. The data show approximately 1.8 million distinct CDR3 sequences, with around 33% seen just once and 0.27% held by the top ten. Sequencing used cord blood. The TCR comes from a newborn girl in good health. The gene calls are TRBV6-2 or TRBV6-3 and TRBJ2-7; maybe TRBD2 (7 bases). CDR3 region: CASGGGSRYEQYF. CDR3 DNA: TGTGCCAGCGGGGGCGGGAGTCGCTACGAGCAGTACTTC.